This T cell receptor (beta chain) came from a study of control samples from healthy donors and cancer patients. V shed 4 bases and J shed 2 bases, with 12 bases lying between them. Germline loops: CDR1 LNHDA, CDR2 SQIVND (reference sequence). CDR3 length: 15 amino acids. Clones were sequenced by immunoSEQ multiplex PCR, and TCRdb holds only the in-frame ones, with some missing. This table holds 70,000 to 90,000 clones, about 94% found once. The receptor's source is a woman aged 18-29 years in good health. Sequenced sample: blood. This chain links TRBV19 with TRBJ1-5, with D hard to call. CDR3 nucleotides: TGTGCCAGTAGTACGTCCGGGCAGCGCAATCAGCCCCAGCATTTT. It is translated as CASSTSGQRNQPQHF.